The 19 T cell receptor beta chains listed next were all sequenced from one sample in a study of T cell responses to AZD1222 COVID-19 vaccine. Generated by immunoSEQ multiplex PCR, the TCRdb table keeps only in-frame clones and is missing some. The table shows approximately 170,000 clones, with roughly 94% occurring only once. The sample consisted of peripheral blood, taken 28 days after the second AZD1222 dose. The source is an adult who received the AZD1222 COVID-19 vaccine.

V usage is TRBV15 and J usage is TRBJ2-1; 10 bases agree with TRBD2. The CDR3 runs 15 residues. V was pared by 1 base and J by 8 bases, with 5 bases of the junction left unmatched. Germline lookup yields CDR1 LNHNV and CDR2 YYDKDF (reference sequence). The CDR3 sequence is CATSRVAGGTYEQFF. In nucleotides, the CDR3 is TGTGCCACCAGCAGAGTAGCGGGAGGAACCTATGAGCAGTTCTTC. Full variable domain (outside the CDR3, taken from reference TRBV15 and TRBJ2-1): DAMVIQNPRYQVTQFGKPVTLSCSQTLNHNVMYWYQQKSSQAPKLLFHYYDKDFNNEADTPDNFQSRRPNTSFCFLDIRSPGLGDTAMYLCATSRVAGGTYEQFFGPGTRLTVL.

The rearrangement uses TRBV19 and TRBJ1-5; D is possibly TRBD1 (5 bases). V was clipped by 7 bases and J by 4 bases, with 20 bases between them. CDR3 length equals 16 residues. CDR1 is LNHDA and CDR2 is SQIVND in the germline V gene (reference sequence). CDR3 region: CASTPGAGSGNQPQHF. The DNA for the CDR3 is TGTGCCAGTACCCCCGGGGCAGGGTCGGGAAATCAGCCCCAGCATTTT. Filled out from reference TRBV19 and TRBJ1-5, the complete variable domain reads DGGITQSPKYLFRKEGQNVTLSCEQNLNHDAMYWYRQDPGQGLRLIYYSQIVNDFQKGDIAEGYSVSREKKESFPLTVTSAQKNPTAFYLCASTPGAGSGNQPQHFGDGTRLSIL.

V is TRBV19 and J is TRBJ2-7; the match to TRBD1 covers 8 bases. V trimming: 6 bases; J trimming: 2 bases; junction bases outside the gene matches: 6. The CDR3 runs 14 residues. The V gene's germline CDR1 is LNHDA and CDR2 SQIVND (reference sequence). Here the CDR3 DNA reads TGTGCCAGTAGAGCCGGGACAGGTCCCTACGAGCAGTACTTC. Translating gives CASRAGTGPYEQYF.

This clone has just a few counts. This chain uses TRBV30 with TRBJ1-1, with D uncertain. This CDR3 is built from 11 residues. CDR1 is GTSNPN, CDR2 SVGIG, per germline (reference sequence). V lost 4 bases and J 7 bases, leaving 10 bases between the germline ends. CDR3 sequence (DNA): TGTGCCTGGACAATAGCCCGTGAAGCTTTCTTT. Amino acids: CAWTIAREAFF.

This sequence joins TRBV5-4 and TRBJ2-1, with unresolved D. V dropped 4 bases and J dropped 0 bases, with 11 bases sitting between them. CDR3 length: 15 amino acids. CDR1 is SGHNT, CDR2 YYREEE, per germline (reference sequence). The CDR3 DNA reads TGTGCCAGCAGCCGGATGCCGAGCTCCTACAATGAGCAGTTCTTC. This gives the protein CASSRMPSSYNEQFF.

The chain is built from TRBV18 and TRBJ2-7; D ambiguous. Germline loops: CDR1 KGHSH, CDR2 LQKENI. The length of the CDR3 is 12 residues. V lost 5 bases and J lost 7, with 12 bases in between. Written as DNA, the CDR3 is TGTGCCAGCTCATCGTCTGGCTTTGAGCAGTACTTC. Translated, it gives CASSSSGFEQYF.

The chain employs TRBV11-2 and TRBJ2-2, with 11 bases aligning to TRBD2. This CDR3 contains 17 residues. J lost 7 bases, V lost 1 base, and 8 bases had no gene match. Germline lookup yields CDR1 SGHAT and CDR2 FQNNGV. The CDR3 is CASSLVLAGGRLGELFF. The DNA for the CDR3 is TGTGCCAGCAGCTTAGTTTTAGCGGGAGGGCGTCTCGGGGAGCTGTTTTTT.

V gene TRBV6-1 combines with J gene TRBJ2-7; D may match TRBD1 or TRBD2 (6 bases each). Germline loops: CDR1 MNHNS, CDR2 SASEGT. V was trimmed by 3 bases and J by 2 bases, leaving 17 bases between them. CDR3 length equals 16 residues. The CDR3 DNA sequence: TGTGCCAGCAGTGATTTAGGGGGACTGGAGGCCTACGAGCAGTACTTC. Its protein product is CASSDLGGLEAYEQYF.

The J gene is TRBJ2-1, the V gene TRBV3-1 (or the pseudogene TRBV3-2), with 9 bases that match TRBD2. The CDR3 has 17 amino acids. Per the germline V gene, CDR1 is LGHDT and CDR2 is YNNKEL (reference sequence). V lost 3 bases, J lost 7 bases, and 13 bases stayed unmatched. CDR3 sequence (DNA): TGTGCCAGCAGCCAGCGCGCTAGCGGGAAGATTTGGAATGAGCAGTTCTTC. Amino acid sequence: CASSQRASGKIWNEQFF.

The J gene is TRBJ2-7, the V gene TRBV7-9, with D maybe TRBD2 (6 bases). The V gene lost 3 bases and the J gene lost 6 bases, with 12 bases spanning the gap. The CDR3 runs 13 residues. The germline CDR1 and CDR2 sequences are SEHNR and FQNEAQ (reference sequence). CDR3 region: CASSFNGRSEQYF. In nucleotides, the CDR3 is TGTGCCAGCAGCTTTAACGGGAGATCCGAGCAGTACTTC.

The chain uses TRBV2 and TRBJ1-3, with D possibly being TRBD1 (6 bases). Trimming took 6 bases from V and 0 from J, leaving 9 bases between them. The CDR3 loop spans 14 amino acids. Germline lookup yields CDR1 SNHLY and CDR2 FYNNEI. CDR3 DNA: TGTGCCAGCAGACAGGACAGCTCTGGAAACACCATATATTTT. Amino acids: CASRQDSSGNTIYF.

The chain uses TRBV19 and TRBJ2-1, with D possibly being TRBD1 or TRBD2 (5 bases each). CDR3 length: 11 residues. Trimming shortened V by 8 bases and J by 10 bases, and 12 bases separated the two germline ends. Per the germline V gene, CDR1 is LNHDA and CDR2 is SQIVND (reference sequence). The CDR3 here is CASEVGDEQFF. In nucleotides, the CDR3 is TGTGCCAGTGAAGTAGGGGACGAGCAGTTCTTC.

The chain carries TRBV3-1 (or the pseudogene TRBV3-2) and TRBJ2-1; 7 bases agree with TRBD2. Trimming removed 0 bases from V and 8 bases from J; junction bases left unmatched: 10. CDR3 length: 16 residues. The germline CDR1 and CDR2 sequences are LGHDT and YNNKEL (reference sequence). This CDR3 is CASSQDWGEGRDEQFF. In DNA form, the CDR3 reads TGTGCCAGCAGCCAAGATTGGGGGGAGGGCCGGGATGAGCAGTTCTTC.

CDR3 coding DNA: TGTGCCAGCAGCTTTGGGTCAATGAACACTGAAGCTTTCTTT. This gives the protein CASSFGSMNTEAFF. This sequence joins TRBV3-1 (or the pseudogene TRBV3-2) and TRBJ1-1; unclear D gene. CDR1 is LGHDT and CDR2 is YNNKEL in the germline V gene (reference sequence). CDR3 length: 14 residues. The ends were cut back, 5 bases at V and 0 bases at J, with 10 bases in the middle.

This sequence joins TRBV9 and TRBJ1-1; D not resolved. CDR3 length: 14 amino acids. Germline assignment: CDR1 SGDLS and CDR2 YYNGEE. The germline V and J ends were trimmed by 4 bases and 4 bases, with 14 bases remaining between them. For the CDR3, the DNA is TGTGCCAGCAGCCCGCAGTCGGGCAGCACTGAAGCTTTCTTT. It is translated as CASSPQSGSTEAFF. Drawing the rest from reference TRBV9 and TRBJ1-1, the complete variable domain is DSGVTQTPKHLITATGQRVTLRCSPRSGDLSVYWYQQSLDQGLQFLIQYYNGEERAKGNILERFSAQQFPDLHSELNLSSLELGDSALYFCASSPQSGSTEAFFGQGTRLTVV.

The chain has TRBV6-5 and TRBJ2-7; D might be TRBD1 or TRBD2, each matching 5 bases. The germline CDR1 and CDR2 sequences are MNHEY and SVGAGI. The CDR3 sequence is 15 residues long. V lost 8 bases, J lost 2 bases, and 19 bases lay in between. CDR3 region: CASHNVGAGAYEQYF. In nucleotides, the CDR3 is TGTGCCAGCCATAACGTCGGGGCCGGAGCCTACGAGCAGTACTTC.

The gene calls are TRBV23-1 and TRBJ1-5, with a tentative D call TRBD1 (6 bases). TRBV23-1 falls under the ORF class, with uncertain function. The CDR3 is made up of 16 amino acids. Trimming removed 4 bases at V and 1 base at J, with 14 bases between. CDR3 sequence: CASSPRQRGSNQPQHF. CDR3 DNA sequence: TGCGCCAGCAGTCCTAGACAGAGGGGGAGCAATCAGCCCCAGCATTTT.

This chain connects TRBV7-2 to TRBJ2-5; 11 nucleotides align to TRBD1. The ends lost 5 bases at V and 5 bases at J; junction bases unmatched: 7. The germline V gene encodes CDR1 SGHTA and CDR2 FQGNSA. CDR3 length: 15 amino acids. The CDR3 sequence is CASSPRDRGMETQYF. The CDR3 DNA sequence: TGTGCCAGCAGCCCGCGGGACAGGGGGATGGAGACCCAGTACTTC.

This clone has just one count. This rearrangement joins TRBV5-6 to TRBJ1-3; 8 nucleotides line up with TRBD1. Germline-derived CDR1 and CDR2 are SGHDT and YYEEEE. The CDR3 is 15 amino acids. The junction had 1 base not matched to a gene; V was cut back by 2 bases and J by 0 bases. The CDR3 loop is CASSLGTGSGNTIYF. The CDR3 bases are TGTGCCAGCAGCTTAGGGACAGGCTCTGGAAACACCATATATTTT.